This is a list of T cell receptor beta chains from one sample in a study of blood T cells in healthy people across ages. TCRdb recomputed calls from the 5' RACE reads with MiXCR, one row per CDR3 protein. The profile shows over 700,000 distinct CDR3 sequences, 25% of them singletons. The same sample was also used in a study of T cells of mothers and their children.

Sequencing input: blood. These receptors were obtained from a boy under 18 in good health. CDR3s include the opening cysteine and the closing phenylalanine or tryptophan. D genes are given only for firm matches. Rows may omit the clone size; those that give it use once, few, many or a size class.

V gene	clone size	D gene	J gene	CDR3 DNA	CDR3 protein
TRBV20-1	NA	NA	TRBJ2-3	TGCAGTGCTAGACCCGGAGCGAACACAGATACGCAGTATTTT	CSARPGANTDTQYF
TRBV27	NA	TRBD1	TRBJ2-1	TGTGCCAGCCTTCTAACTCCGGGACAGTTCAATGAGCAGTTCTTC	CASLLTPGQFNEQFF
TRBV6-6	NA	NA	TRBJ2-5	TGTGCCAGCAGTTACTCGGGGCCCCAAGAGACCCAGTACTTC	CASSYSGPQETQYF
TRBV29-1	NA	NA	TRBJ2-7	TGCAGCGTTGAAGAAGCGGGGACACCACACTACGAGCAGTACTTC	CSVEEAGTPHYEQYF
TRBV7-2	few	TRBD2	TRBJ2-5	TGTGCCAGCAGCTTAGCGCTTAGCGGGAGTGAGACCCAGTACTTC	CASSLALSGSETQYF
TRBV29-1	many	NA	TRBJ1-2	TGCAGCGTTGAAAGTCAGCAGGGAAACAACTATGGCTACACCTTC	CSVESQQGNNYGYTF
TRBV29-1	few	NA	TRBJ2-1	TGCAGCGTTGCATCCAGCGGAGGGGGGAATGAGCAGTTCTTC	CSVASSGGGNEQFF
TRBV20-1	NA	NA	TRBJ1-5	TGCAGTGCTAGAGGGACCGGGAGGAACTTGGGGGGCAATCAGCCCCAGCATTTT	CSARGTGRNLGGNQPQHF
TRBV7-8	once	NA	TRBJ2-5	TGTGCCAGCAGCTTCGTGAGCCGGAGGGAGACCCAGTACTTC	CASSFVSRRETQYF
TRBV29-1	once	TRBD2	TRBJ2-5	TGCAGCGTCGCGGGGAGACTAGCTTCGCCGGGGGAGCAGTACTTC	CSVAGRLASPGEQYF
TRBV7-3	many	NA	TRBJ2-1	TGTGCCAGCAGCTTCGGCGGGGCCTCCTACAATGAGCAGTTCTTC	CASSFGGASYNEQFF
TRBV10-3	NA	NA	TRBJ2-2	TGTGCCATCAGGCCCGACAGGATAGACACCGGGGAGCTGTTTTTT	CAIRPDRIDTGELFF
TRBV7-9	NA	NA	TRBJ1-2	TGTGCCAGCAGCTCCGTTACAGGAGGAGATGGCTACACCTTC	CASSSVTGGDGYTF
TRBV18	NA	NA	TRBJ1-1	TGTGCCAGCTCACCAAAAGGGGCTGGCACTGAAGCTTTCTTT	CASSPKGAGTEAFF
TRBV2	few	NA	TRBJ2-5	TGTGCCAGCAGGGGTTCGGGGGAGACCCAGTACTTC	CASRGSGETQYF
TRBV3-1	NA	TRBD1	TRBJ1-2	TGTGCCAGCAGCCTTCTGGACAGGGAGTGGGTTGGCTACACCTTC	CASSLLDREWVGYTF
TRBV27	NA	NA	TRBJ2-6	TGTGCCAGCAGTTATGACGGGGCCAACGTCCTGACTTTC	CASSYDGANVLTF
TRBV7-8	NA	TRBD2	TRBJ2-7	TGTGCCAGCAGCCGGAGGACTAGCGGGAACGAGCAGTACTTC	CASSRRTSGNEQYF
TRBV5-1	NA	TRBD2	TRBJ2-2	TGCGCCAGCAGCTTTCTAGCGGAGGTGAACACCGGGGAGCTGTTTTTT	CASSFLAEVNTGELFF
TRBV4-1	once	NA	TRBJ2-7	TGCGCCAGCAGCCAAGAGTACTACGGCTCCTACGAGCAGTACTTC	CASSQEYYGSYEQYF
TRBV7-2	few	TRBD1	TRBJ2-5	TGTGCCAGCAGCCGTACGGGACAGGACCAAGAGACCCAGTACTTC	CASSRTGQDQETQYF
TRBV20-1	NA	NA	TRBJ2-1	TGCAGTGCTAGCGGGATCAGCTCCTACAATGAGCAGTTCTTC	CSASGISSYNEQFF
TRBV28	NA	TRBD2	TRBJ2-2	TGTGCCAGCAGGCGCCGGGGGGAGGGTAACACCGGGGAGCTGTTTTTT	CASRRRGEGNTGELFF
TRBV11-3	NA	NA	TRBJ2-2	TGTGCCAGCCGCGGACACTTGAACACCGGGGAGCTGTTTTTT	CASRGHLNTGELFF
TRBV4-3	NA	TRBD1	TRBJ1-2	TGCGCCAGCAGCCAAGTCCGACAGGGGAGCTATGGCTACACCTTC	CASSQVRQGSYGYTF
TRBV12-3/TRBV12-4	NA	TRBD1	TRBJ2-6	TGTGCCAGCAGTTTCACCCTCGGGACAGGGGTTAACTCTGGGGCCAACGTCCTGACTTTC	CASSFTLGTGVNSGANVLTF
TRBV7-2	NA	NA	TRBJ1-3	TGTGCCAGCAGCTTACCCGAGGGGGGAAACACCATATATTTT	CASSLPEGGNTIYF
TRBV21-1	NA	NA	TRBJ1-4	TGTGCCAGCAGCAACTTTCCCGGGACAGGGCAAGGCGAAAAACTGTTTTTT	CASSNFPGTGQGEKLFF